This T cell receptor (beta chain) appears in the sequencing data of a study of T cell responses to AZD1222 COVID-19 vaccine. Overall study: Analysis merged second doses at about 4 or about 12 weeks.

This CDR3 has 18 amino acids. Per the germline V gene, CDR1 is PRHDT and CDR2 is FYEKMQ (reference sequence). Trimming cost V 3 bases and J 5 bases; bases outside gene matches: 16. TCRdb's table, derived via immunoSEQ multiplex PCR, lists solely in-frame clones and lacks some. The table lists approximately 70,000 clones, 75% to 85% of them singletons. Findings of the study overall: Increases in Spike-specific TCR breadth and depth were seen after two AZD1222 doses. The number of AZD1222 recipients seropositive at baseline was only five to seven. It should be noted that donors were predominantly white British and more often female, and clonal diversity was possibly underestimated.

Notes on this clone: Its antigen is undetermined.

The receptor was derived from an adult in good health. This sequence joins TRBV13 and TRBJ2-1; 7 positions match TRBD2. The material sequenced was peripheral blood, taken on day 0 of AZD1222 vaccination. DNA for the CDR3: TGTGCCAGCAGCTTTGGTACCAAGCGGGGAAATCAGCACAATGAGCAGTTCTTC. Translation gives CASSFGTKRGNQHNEQFF.